The entry below describes one T cell receptor beta chain. What it binds is not known. Trimming took off 5 bases at V and 3 bases at J, with 11 bases between the two ends. This CDR3 has 13 residues. Germline CDR1 MNHEY, CDR2 SMNVEV (reference sequence). Assay used: immunoSEQ multiplex PCR; TCRdb lists only in-frame clones, some missing. The sample has more than 50,000 clones; about 94% are singletons. The sample belongs to a study of OX40 agonist ivuxolimab in advanced cancers. Across the whole study: The study reported partial responses in three patients: one hepatocellular carcinoma, two cutaneous melanoma. General study points: Fewer expanded clones were found on average in CD4+ than in CD8+ T cells. Compared with others, partial responders at 0.1-3.0 mg/kg displayed clonal expansion among the lowest.

Baseline was the first blood sampling point, followed by cycle 4 day 1 and cycle 7 day 1. Sequenced here: CD4+ or CD8+ T cells sorted from blood, sampled in a trial of the OX40 agonist ivuxolimab. V and J are TRBV27 and TRBJ2-7; tentative D call: TRBD2 (5 bases). This TCR was recovered from an adult with an advanced solid tumor such as melanoma, head and neck, liver or kidney cancer. The CDR3 here is CASSLPGSYEQYF. Written as DNA, the CDR3 is TGTGCCAGCAGTCTCCCTGGGAGCTACGAGCAGTACTTC.